This T cell receptor (beta chain) is drawn from a study of OX40 agonist ivuxolimab in advanced cancers. Sequencing used immunoSEQ multiplex PCR; TCRdb keeps in-frame clones, though not all of them. This table has more than 65,000 clones, about 85% appearing once. CDR1 LNHDA and CDR2 SQIVND come from the germline V gene (reference sequence). The CDR3 length is 15 residues. Trimming took 5 bases from V and 2 from J, leaving 16 bases between them. Blood got drawn at baseline, again on cycle 4 day 1, and then on cycle 7 day 1. The chain links TRBV19 to TRBJ2-7; tentatively, D is TRBD1 (6 bases). Source: CD4+ or CD8+ T cells sorted from blood, taken in a trial of the OX40 agonist ivuxolimab. The source of this sequence is an adult with an advanced solid tumor such as melanoma, head and neck, liver or kidney cancer. The chain's CDR3 is CASSSPGTPTYEQYF. The DNA for the CDR3 is TGTGCCAGTAGTTCCCCCGGGACACCTACCTACGAGCAGTACTTC.